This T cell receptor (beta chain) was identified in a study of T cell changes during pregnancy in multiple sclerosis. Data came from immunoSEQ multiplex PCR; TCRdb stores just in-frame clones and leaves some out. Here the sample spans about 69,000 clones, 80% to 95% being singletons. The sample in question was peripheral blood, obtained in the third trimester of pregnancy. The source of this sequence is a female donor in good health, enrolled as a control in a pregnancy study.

The CDR3 DNA is TGTGCCAGCAGCGTAGCAGGTCAGGGGTTGTCTGAAGCTTTCTTT. Translation: CASSVAGQGLSEAFF. The rearrangement joins TRBV9 to TRBJ1-1, with D maybe TRBD1 (6 bases). The length of the CDR3 is 15 residues. From germline, CDR1 is SGDLS and CDR2 YYNGEE. With 0 bases removed from V and 6 bases from J, the gap between germline ends came to 15 bases. Filled out from reference TRBV9 and TRBJ1-1, the complete variable domain reads DSGVTQTPKHLITATGQRVTLRCSPRSGDLSVYWYQQSLDQGLQFLIQYYNGEERAKGNILERFSAQQFPDLHSELNLSSLELGDSALYFCASSVAGQGLSEAFFGQGTRLTVV.